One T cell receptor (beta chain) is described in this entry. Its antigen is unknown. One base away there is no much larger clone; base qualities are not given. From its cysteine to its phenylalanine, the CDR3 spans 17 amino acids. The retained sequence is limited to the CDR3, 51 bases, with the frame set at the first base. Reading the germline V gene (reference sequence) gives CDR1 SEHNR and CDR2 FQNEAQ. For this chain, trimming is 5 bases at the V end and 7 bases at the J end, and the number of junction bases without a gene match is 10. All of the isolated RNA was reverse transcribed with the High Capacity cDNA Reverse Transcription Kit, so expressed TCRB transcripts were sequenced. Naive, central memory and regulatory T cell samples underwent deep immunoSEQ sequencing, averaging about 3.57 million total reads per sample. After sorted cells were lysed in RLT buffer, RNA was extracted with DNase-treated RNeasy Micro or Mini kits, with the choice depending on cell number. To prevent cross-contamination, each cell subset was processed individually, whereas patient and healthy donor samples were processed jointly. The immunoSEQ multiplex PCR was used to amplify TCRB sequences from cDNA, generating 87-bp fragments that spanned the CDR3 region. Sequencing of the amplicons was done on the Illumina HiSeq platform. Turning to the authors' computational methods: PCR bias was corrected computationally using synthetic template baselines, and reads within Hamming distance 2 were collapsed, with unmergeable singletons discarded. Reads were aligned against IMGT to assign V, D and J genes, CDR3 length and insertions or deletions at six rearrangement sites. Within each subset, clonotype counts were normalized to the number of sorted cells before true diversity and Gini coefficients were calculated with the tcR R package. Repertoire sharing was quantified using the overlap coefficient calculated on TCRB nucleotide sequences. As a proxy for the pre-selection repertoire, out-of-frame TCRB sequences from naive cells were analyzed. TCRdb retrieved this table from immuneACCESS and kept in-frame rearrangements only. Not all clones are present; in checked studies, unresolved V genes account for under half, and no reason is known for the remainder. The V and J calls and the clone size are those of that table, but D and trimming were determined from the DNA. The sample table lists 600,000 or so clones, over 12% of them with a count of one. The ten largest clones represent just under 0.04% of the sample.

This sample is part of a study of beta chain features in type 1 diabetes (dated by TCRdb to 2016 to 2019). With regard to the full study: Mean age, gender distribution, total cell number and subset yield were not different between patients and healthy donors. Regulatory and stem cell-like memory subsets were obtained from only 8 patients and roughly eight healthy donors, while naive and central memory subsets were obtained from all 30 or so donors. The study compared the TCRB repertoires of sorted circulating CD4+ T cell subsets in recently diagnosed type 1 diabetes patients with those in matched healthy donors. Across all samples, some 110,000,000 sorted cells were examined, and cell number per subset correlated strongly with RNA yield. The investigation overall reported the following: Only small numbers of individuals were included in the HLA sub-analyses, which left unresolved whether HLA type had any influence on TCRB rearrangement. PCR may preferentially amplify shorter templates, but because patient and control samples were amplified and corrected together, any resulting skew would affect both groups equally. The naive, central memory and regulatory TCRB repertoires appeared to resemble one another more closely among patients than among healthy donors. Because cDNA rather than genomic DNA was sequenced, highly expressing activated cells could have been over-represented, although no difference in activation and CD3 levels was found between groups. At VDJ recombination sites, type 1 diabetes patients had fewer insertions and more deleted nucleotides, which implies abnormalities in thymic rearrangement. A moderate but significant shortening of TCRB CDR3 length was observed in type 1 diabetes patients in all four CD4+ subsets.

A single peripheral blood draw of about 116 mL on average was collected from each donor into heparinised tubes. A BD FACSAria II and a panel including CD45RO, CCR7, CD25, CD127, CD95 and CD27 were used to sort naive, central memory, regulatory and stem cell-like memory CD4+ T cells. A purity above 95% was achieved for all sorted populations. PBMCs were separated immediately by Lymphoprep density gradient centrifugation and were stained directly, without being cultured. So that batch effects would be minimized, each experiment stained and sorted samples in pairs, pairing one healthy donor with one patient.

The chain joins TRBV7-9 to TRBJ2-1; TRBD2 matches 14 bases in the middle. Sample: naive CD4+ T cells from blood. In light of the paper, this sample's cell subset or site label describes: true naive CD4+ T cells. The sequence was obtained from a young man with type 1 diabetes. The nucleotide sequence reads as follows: TGTGCCAGCAGCGCAGCCGGGACTAGCGGGGGCCCAAATGAGCAGTTCTTC. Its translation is CASSAAGTSGGPNEQFF.